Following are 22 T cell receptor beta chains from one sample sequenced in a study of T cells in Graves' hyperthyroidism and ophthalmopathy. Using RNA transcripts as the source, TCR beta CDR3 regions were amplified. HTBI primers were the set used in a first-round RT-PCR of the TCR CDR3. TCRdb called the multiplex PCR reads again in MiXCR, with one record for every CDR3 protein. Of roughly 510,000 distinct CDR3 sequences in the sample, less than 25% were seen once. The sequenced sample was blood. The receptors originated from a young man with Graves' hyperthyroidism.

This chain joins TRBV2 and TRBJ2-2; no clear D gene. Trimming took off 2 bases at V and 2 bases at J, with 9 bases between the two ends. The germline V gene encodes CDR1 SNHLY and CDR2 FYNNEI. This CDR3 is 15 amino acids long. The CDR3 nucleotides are TGTGCCAGCAGTGAACAACACAGAAACACCGGGGAGCTGTTTTTT. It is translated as CASSEQHRNTGELFF.

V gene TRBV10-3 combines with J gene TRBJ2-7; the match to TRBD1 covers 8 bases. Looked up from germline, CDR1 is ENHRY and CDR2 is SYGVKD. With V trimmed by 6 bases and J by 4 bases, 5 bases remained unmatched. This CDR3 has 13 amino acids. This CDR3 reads CAISRGLSYEQYF. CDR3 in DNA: TGTGCCATCAGCAGGGGGCTATCGTACGAGCAGTACTTC.

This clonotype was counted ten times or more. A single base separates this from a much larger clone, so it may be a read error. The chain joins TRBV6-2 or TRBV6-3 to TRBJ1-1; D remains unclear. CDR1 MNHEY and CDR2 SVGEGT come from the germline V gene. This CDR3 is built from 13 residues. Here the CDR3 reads CASGYSTETEAFF. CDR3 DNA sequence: TGTGCCAGCGGTTACTCGACGGAAACTGAAGCTTTCTTT.

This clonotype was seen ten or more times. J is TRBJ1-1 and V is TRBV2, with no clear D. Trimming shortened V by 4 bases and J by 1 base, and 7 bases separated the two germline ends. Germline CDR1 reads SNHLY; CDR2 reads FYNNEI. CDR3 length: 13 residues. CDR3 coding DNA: TGTGCCAGCAGTGGACGGCAGAACACTGAAGCTTTCTTT. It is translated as CASSGRQNTEAFF.

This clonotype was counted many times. CDR3 loop: CATGGENTEAFF. Written as DNA, the CDR3 is TGTGCCACTGGGGGTGAGAACACTGAAGCTTTCTTT. The V and J genes are TRBV6-1 and TRBJ1-1; possibly TRBD1 for D (5 bases). V was shortened by 10 bases and J by 1 base, with 10 bases between the two germline ends. Germline CDR1 reads MNHNS; CDR2 reads SASEGT. The CDR3 length is 12 residues.

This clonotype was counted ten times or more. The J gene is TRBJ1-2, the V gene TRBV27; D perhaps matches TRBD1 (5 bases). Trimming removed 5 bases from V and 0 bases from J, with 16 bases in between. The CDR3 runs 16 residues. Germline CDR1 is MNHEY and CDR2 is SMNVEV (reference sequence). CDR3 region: CASSPRLGQANYGYTF. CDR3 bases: TGTGCCAGCAGTCCAAGGTTGGGGCAAGCTAACTATGGCTACACCTTC.

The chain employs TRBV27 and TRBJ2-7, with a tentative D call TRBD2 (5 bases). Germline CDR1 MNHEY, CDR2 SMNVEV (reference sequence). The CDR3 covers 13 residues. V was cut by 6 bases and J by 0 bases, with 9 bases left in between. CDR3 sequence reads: CASRGDISYEQYF. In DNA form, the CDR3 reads TGTGCCAGCAGGGGAGACATCTCCTACGAGCAGTACTTC.

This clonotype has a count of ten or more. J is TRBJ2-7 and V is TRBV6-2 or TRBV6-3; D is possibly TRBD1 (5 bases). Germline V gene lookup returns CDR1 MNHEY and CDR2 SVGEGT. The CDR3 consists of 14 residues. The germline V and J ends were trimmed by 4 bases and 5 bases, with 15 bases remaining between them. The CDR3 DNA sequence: TGTGCCAGCAGTTCAGGTCAGGGTATCCACGAGCAGTACTTC. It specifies CASSSGQGIHEQYF.

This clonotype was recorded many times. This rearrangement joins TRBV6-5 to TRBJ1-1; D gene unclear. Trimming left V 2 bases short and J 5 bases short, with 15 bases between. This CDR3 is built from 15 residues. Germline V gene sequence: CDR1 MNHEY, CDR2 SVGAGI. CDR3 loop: CASSYTPEQETEAFF. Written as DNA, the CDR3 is TGTGCCAGCAGTTACACCCCGGAGCAGGAGACTGAAGCTTTCTTT.

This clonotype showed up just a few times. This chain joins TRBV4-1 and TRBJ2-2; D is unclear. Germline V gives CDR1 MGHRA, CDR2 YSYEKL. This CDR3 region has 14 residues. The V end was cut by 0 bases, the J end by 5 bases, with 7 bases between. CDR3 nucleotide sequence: TGCGCCAGCAGCCAAGATGGATGGACCGGGGAGCTGTTTTTT. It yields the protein CASSQDGWTGELFF.

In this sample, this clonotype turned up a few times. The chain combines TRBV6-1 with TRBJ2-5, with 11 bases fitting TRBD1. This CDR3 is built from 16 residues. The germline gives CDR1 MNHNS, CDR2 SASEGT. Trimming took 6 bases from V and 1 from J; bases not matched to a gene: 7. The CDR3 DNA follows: TGTGCCAGCAGCCTGGGACAGGGGGGGCTCCAAGAGACCCAGTACTTC. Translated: CASSLGQGGLQETQYF.

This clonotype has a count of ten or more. The CDR3 spells CASSIAPGYANTEAFF. CDR3 bases: TGTGCCAGTAGTATAGCTCCAGGGTATGCGAACACTGAAGCTTTCTTT. The chain has TRBV19 and TRBJ1-1; possibly TRBD1 for D (5 bases). CDR1 LNHDA and CDR2 SQIVND come from the germline V gene (reference sequence). The V and J ends lost 1 base and 1 base respectively, with 13 bases between them. CDR3 size: 16 residues.

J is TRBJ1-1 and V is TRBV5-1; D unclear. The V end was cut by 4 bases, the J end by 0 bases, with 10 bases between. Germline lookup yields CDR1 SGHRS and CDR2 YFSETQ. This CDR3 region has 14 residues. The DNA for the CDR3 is TGCGCCAGCAGCCATGGGGTCGTGAACACTGAAGCTTTCTTT. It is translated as CASSHGVVNTEAFF.

CDR3 residues: CATSRTSGGQETQYF. In nucleotides, the CDR3 is TGTGCCACCAGCAGAACTAGCGGGGGACAAGAGACCCAGTACTTC. This rearrangement joins TRBV15 to TRBJ2-5, with TRBD2 matching 11 bases. Unmatched junction bases numbered 1, after V lost 2 bases and J lost 2 bases. Looked up from germline, CDR1 is LNHNV and CDR2 is YYDKDF (reference sequence). This CDR3 spans 15 amino acids.

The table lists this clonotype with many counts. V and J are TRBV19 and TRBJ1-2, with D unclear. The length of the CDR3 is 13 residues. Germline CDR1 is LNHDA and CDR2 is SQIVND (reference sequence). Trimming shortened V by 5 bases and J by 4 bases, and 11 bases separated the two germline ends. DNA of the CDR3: TGTGCCAGTAGTCCTGATACCGGCTATGGCTACACCTTC. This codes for CASSPDTGYGYTF.

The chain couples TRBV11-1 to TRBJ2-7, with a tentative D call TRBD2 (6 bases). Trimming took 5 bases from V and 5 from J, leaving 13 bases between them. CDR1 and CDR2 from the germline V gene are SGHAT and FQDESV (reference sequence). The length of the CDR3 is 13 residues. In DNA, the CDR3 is TGTGCCAGCAGCCCGACGGGGGACCACGAGCAGTACTTC. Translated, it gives CASSPTGDHEQYF. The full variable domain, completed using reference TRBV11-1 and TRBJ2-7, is EAEVAQSPRYKITEKSQAVAFWCDPISGHATLYWYRQILGQGPELLVQFQDESVVDDSQLPKDRFSAERLKGVDSTLKIQPAELGDSAMYLCASSPTGDHEQYFGPGTRLTVT.

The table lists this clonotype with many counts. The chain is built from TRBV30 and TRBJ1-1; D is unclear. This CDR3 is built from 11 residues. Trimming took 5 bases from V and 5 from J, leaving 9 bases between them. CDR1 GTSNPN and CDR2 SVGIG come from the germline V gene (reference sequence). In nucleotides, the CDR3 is TGTGCCTGGGCCTACCGAACTGAAGCTTTCTTT. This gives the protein CAWAYRTEAFF.

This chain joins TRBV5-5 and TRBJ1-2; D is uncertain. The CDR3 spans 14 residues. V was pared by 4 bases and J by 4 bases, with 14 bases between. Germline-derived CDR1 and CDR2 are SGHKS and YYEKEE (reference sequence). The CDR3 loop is CASSDAPEGYGYTF. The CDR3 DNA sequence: TGTGCCAGCAGCGATGCCCCCGAAGGCTATGGCTACACCTTC. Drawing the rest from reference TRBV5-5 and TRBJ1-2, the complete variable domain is DAGVTQSPTHLIKTRGQQVTLRCSPISGHKSVSWYQQVLGQGPQFIFQYYEKEERGRGNFPDRFSARQFPNYSSELNVNALLLGDSALYLCASSDAPEGYGYTFGSGTRLTVV.

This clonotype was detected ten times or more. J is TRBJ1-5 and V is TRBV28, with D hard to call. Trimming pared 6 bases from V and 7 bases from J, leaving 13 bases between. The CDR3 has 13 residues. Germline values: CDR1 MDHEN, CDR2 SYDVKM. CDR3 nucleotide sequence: TGTGCCAGCAGCCTTAATTTGGGGCAGCCCCAGCATTTT. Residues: CASSLNLGQPQHF.

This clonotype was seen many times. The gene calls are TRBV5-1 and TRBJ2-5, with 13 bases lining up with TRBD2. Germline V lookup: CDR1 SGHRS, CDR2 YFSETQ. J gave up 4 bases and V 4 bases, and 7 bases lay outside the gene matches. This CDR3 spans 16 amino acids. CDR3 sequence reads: CASSPRTSGGGETQYF. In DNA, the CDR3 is TGCGCCAGCAGCCCACGGACTAGCGGGGGCGGAGAGACCCAGTACTTC.

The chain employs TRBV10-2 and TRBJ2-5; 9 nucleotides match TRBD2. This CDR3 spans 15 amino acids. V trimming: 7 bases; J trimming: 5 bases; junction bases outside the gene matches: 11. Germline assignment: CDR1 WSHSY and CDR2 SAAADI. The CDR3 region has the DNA TGCGCCAGCACGTACGCGGGGGGGCCTCACGAGACCCAGTACTTC. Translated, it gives CASTYAGGPHETQYF.

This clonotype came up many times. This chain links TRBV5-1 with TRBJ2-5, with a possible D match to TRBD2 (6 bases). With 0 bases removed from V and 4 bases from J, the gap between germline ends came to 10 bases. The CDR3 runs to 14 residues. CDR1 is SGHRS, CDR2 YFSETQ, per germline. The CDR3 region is CASSLGLETETQYF. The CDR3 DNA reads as TGCGCCAGCAGCTTGGGACTAGAAACAGAGACCCAGTACTTC.